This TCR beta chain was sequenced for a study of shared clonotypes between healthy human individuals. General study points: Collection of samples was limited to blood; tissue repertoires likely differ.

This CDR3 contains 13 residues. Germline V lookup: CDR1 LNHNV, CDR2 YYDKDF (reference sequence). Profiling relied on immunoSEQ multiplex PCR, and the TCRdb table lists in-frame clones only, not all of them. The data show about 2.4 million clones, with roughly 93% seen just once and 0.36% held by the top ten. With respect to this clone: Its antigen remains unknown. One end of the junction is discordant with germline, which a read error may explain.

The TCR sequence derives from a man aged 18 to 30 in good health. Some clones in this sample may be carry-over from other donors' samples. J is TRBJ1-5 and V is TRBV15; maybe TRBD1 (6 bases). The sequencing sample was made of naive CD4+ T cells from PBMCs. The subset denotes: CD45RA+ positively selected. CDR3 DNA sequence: TGTGCCACCAGCAGAGATCCGGGACAAGGGGTGTATTTT. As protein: CATSRDPGQGVYF.